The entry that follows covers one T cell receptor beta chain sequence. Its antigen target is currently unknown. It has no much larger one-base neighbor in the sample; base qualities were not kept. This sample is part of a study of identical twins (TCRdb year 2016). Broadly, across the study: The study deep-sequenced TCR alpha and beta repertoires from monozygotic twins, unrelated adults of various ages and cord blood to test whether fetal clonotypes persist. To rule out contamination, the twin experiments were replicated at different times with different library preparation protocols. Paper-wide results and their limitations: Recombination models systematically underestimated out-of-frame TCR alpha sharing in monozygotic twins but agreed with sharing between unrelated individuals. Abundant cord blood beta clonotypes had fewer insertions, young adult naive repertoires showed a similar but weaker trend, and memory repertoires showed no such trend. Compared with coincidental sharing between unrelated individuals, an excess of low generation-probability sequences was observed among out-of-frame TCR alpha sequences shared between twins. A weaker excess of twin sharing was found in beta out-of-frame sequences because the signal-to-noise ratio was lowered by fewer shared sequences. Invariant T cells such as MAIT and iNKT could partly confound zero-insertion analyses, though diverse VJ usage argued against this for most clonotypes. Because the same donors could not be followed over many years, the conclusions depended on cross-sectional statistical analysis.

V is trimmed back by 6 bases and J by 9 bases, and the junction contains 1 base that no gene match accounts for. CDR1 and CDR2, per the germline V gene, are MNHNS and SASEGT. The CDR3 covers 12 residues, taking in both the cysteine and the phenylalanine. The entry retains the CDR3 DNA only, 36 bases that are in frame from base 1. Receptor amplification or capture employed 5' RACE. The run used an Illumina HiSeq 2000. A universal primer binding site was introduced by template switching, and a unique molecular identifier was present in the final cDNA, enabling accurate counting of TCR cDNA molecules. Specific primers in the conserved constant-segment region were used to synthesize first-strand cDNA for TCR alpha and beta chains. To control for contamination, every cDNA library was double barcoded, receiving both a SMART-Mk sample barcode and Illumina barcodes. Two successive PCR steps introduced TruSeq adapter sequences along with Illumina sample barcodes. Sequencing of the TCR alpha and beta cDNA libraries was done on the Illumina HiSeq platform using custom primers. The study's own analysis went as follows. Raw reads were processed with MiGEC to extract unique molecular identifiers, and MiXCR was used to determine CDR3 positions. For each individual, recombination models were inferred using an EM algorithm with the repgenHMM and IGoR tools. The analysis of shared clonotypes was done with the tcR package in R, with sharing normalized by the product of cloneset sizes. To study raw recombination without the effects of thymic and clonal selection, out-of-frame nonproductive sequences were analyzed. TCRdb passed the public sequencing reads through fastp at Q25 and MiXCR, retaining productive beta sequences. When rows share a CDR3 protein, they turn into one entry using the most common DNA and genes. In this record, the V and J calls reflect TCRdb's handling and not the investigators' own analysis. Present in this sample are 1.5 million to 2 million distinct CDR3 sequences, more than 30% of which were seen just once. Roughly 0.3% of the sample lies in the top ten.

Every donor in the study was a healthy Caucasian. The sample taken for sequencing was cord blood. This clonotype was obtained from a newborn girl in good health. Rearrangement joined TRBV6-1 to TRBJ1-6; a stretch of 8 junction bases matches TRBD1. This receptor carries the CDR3 CASRDRASPLHF. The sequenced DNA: TGTGCCAGCAGGGACAGGGCTTCACCCCTCCACTTT.